This TCR beta chain was sequenced for a study of blood T cell repertoires in COVID-19. About the research overall: Acute and convalescent COVID-19 samples came from the United States, Italy and Spain. Sources were T cells, B-cell-depleted T cells, or PBMCs; the material itself was cDNA or gDNA.

CDR1 and CDR2 (germline): MNHEY, SVGEGT. The J segment lost 4 bases and the V segment lost 2 bases, leaving 3 bases of the junction unmatched. This CDR3 region has 14 residues. While infection was still active, Seattle patients were enrolled and then followed longitudinally. Measured with immunoSEQ multiplex PCR; TCRdb has only the in-frame clones, and not every one. The sample holds approximately 350,000 clones, roughly 90% seen once. This chain joins TRBV6-2 or TRBV6-3 and TRBJ2-7; 9 nucleotides match TRBD1. The sample comprised peripheral blood. This clonotype originated in a woman in her 30s with COVID-19, enrolled during active disease. CDR3 nucleotides: TGTGCCAGCAGTTACGCTGGGACAGGGTACGAGCAGTACGTC. The encoded protein is CASSYAGTGYEQYV.